Below, one T cell receptor beta chain is given with its context. Its antigen is currently unknown. Time point noted: week 3, after first cycle of checkpoint inhibitor. Assay: immunoSEQ multiplex PCR; the TCRdb copy retains only in-frame clones and omits some. This table holds thousands of clones, about 85% found once. This specimen belongs to a study of blood T cell dynamics during melanoma immunotherapy. Study-wide points: Unlike progressors, later disease-control patients had W3 repertoires gaining clonality or diversity.

The receptor comes from a human donor with melanoma. The input for sequencing was blood, taken from a patient treated with checkpoint blockade.

The CDR3 loop is CASSLEDSNQPQHF. In DNA form, the CDR3 reads TGTGCCAGCAGCTTAGAGGATAGCAATCAGCCCCAGCATTTT. The rearrangement links TRBV7-2 to TRBJ1-5; no reliable D call. CDR1 is SGHTA and CDR2 is FQGNSA in the germline V gene. The CDR3 extends over 14 amino acids. Trimming took 1 base from V and 0 from J, leaving 4 bases between them.